The 15 T cell receptor beta chains listed next were all sequenced from one sample in a study of beta chain features in type 1 diabetes. The study's findings and limits: Moderate yet significant TCRB CDR3 shortening was seen in Type 1 diabetes patients in all four CD4+ subsets.

These receptors are not linked to any known antigen. Sequencing targeted expressed TCRB transcripts, as all isolated RNA had been reverse transcribed. Some clones are missing from TCRdb's copy, which holds only in-frame ones; the method was immunoSEQ multiplex PCR. The sample holds 640,000 or so clones; around 15% are singletons and the top ten take approximately 0.022%. The sequenced sample consisted of naive CD4+ T cells from blood. The source of these receptors is a man aged 18 to 29 with type 1 diabetes.

The table lists this clone with a few counts. This chain uses TRBV2 with TRBJ2-5, with TRBD2 matching 12 bases. The CDR3 has 14 amino acids. CDR1 is SNHLY and CDR2 is FYNNEI in the germline V gene. V gave up 8 bases and J gave up 1 base; unmatched junction bases: 2. The CDR3 protein is CASPGLAGQETQYF. CDR3 nucleotides: TGTGCCAGCCCGGGACTAGCGGGCCAAGAGACCCAGTACTTC.

Only a few counts were recorded for this clone. This rearrangement joins TRBV7-2 to TRBJ2-5, with D perhaps given as TRBD1 or TRBD2 (5 bases each). The germline CDR1 and CDR2 sequences are SGHTA and FQGNSA. V was trimmed by 5 bases and J by 1 base, leaving 11 bases between them. The CDR3 sequence is 14 residues long. CDR3 DNA sequence: TGTGCCAGCAGCAATTTCGGGGCCCAAGAGACCCAGTACTTC. Translating gives CASSNFGAQETQYF.

This rearrangement joins TRBV6-6 to TRBJ1-2; D remains ambiguous. Germline V CDR1 and CDR2: MNHNY, SVGAGI (reference sequence). V lost 2 bases and J 7 bases, leaving 11 bases between the germline ends. This CDR3 is built from 13 residues. This chain's CDR3 is CASSYPQSGGYTF. The CDR3 nucleotides are TGTGCCAGCAGTTACCCACAGAGTGGTGGCTACACCTTC.

This clone was seen only a few times. This chain links TRBV7-2 with TRBJ2-1; D may correspond to TRBD1 or TRBD2 (6 bases each). The CDR3 spans 16 residues. Trimming left V 1 base short and J 2 bases short, with 12 bases between. Germline V lookup: CDR1 SGHTA, CDR2 FQGNSA. CDR3 residues: CASSLVGGPTYNEQFF. The CDR3 DNA follows: TGTGCCAGCAGCTTAGTAGGGGGGCCCACCTACAATGAGCAGTTCTTC.

This clone has a handful of counts. The chain uses TRBV2 and TRBJ1-2; perhaps TRBD1 as D (6 bases). The CDR3 covers 14 residues. The V end was cut by 1 base, the J end by 4 bases, with 10 bases between. Germline V gene data show CDR1 as SNHLY and CDR2 as FYNNEI. The CDR3: CASSEEGTSYGYTF. DNA for the CDR3: TGTGCCAGCAGTGAAGAAGGGACAAGCTATGGCTACACCTTC.

This clone was observed a few times. CDR3 in DNA: TGTGCCAGCTCACCAGGGACAGGCCGATCGAGTGGCTACACCTTC. This sequence encodes CASSPGTGRSSGYTF. The rearrangement links TRBV18 to TRBJ1-2; 8 bases agree with TRBD1. The ends lost 2 bases at V and 7 bases at J; junction bases unmatched: 9. This CDR3 is built from 15 residues. Germline loops: CDR1 KGHSH, CDR2 LQKENI.

The rearrangement links TRBV13 to TRBJ1-1, with 7 nucleotides matching TRBD1. Per germline, CDR1 PRHDT and CDR2 FYEKMQ (reference sequence). The CDR3 extends over 15 amino acids. V was clipped by 6 bases and J by 1 base; unmatched bases: 8. CDR3 region: CASSLRGFANTEAFF. CDR3 in DNA: TGTGCCAGCAGTCTCAGGGGGTTCGCGAACACTGAAGCTTTCTTT.

The chain is built from TRBV6-5 and TRBJ2-1, with unresolved D. V was shortened by 7 bases and J by 4 bases, with 8 bases between the two germline ends. The CDR3 spans 12 residues. Germline CDR1 and CDR2: MNHEY and SVGAGI. CDR3 nucleotides: TGTGCCAGCACGGACCCATACAATGAGCAGTTCTTC. Protein product: CASTDPYNEQFF.

In DNA form, the CDR3 reads TGTGCCAGCAGCTTAGGGACTAGCGGGACTTTTTATACGCAGTATTTT. It specifies CASSLGTSGTFYTQYF. V usage is TRBV7-9 and J usage is TRBJ2-3; 12 nucleotides align to TRBD2. CDR1 is SEHNR and CDR2 is FQNEAQ in the germline V gene (reference sequence). The CDR3 is 16 residues long. The V segment lost 1 base and the J segment 7 bases; nucleotides outside the gene matches: 6.

This clone was counted a few times. One end of the junction fails to match germline, which may point to a read error. The rearrangement links TRBV2 to TRBJ2-7; the D gene is possibly TRBD1 (6 bases). The germline V gene encodes CDR1 SNHLY and CDR2 FYNNEI. CDR3 length: 12 residues. The CDR3 region is CASSESGALGAF. The CDR3 DNA sequence: TGTGCCAGCAGTGAGTCCGGGGCCTTGGGGGCGTTC.

This chain connects TRBV29-1 to TRBJ1-2; tentatively, D is TRBD1 (6 bases). The germline CDR1 and CDR2 sequences are SQVTM and ANQGSEA. This CDR3 has 11 amino acids. V was clipped by 7 bases and J by 5 bases, with 11 bases between them. The CDR3 is CSGQEEYGYTF. CDR3 bases: TGCAGCGGACAGGAGGAGTATGGCTACACCTTC.

This clone turned up a few times. The chain's CDR3 is CAWAEGNYGYTF. CDR3 DNA sequence: TGTGCCTGGGCCGAAGGAAACTATGGCTACACCTTC. V usage is TRBV30 and J usage is TRBJ1-2, with D uncertain. The CDR3 sequence is 12 residues long. V was shortened by 5 bases and J by 2 bases, with 9 bases between the two germline ends. Germline CDR1 is GTSNPN and CDR2 is SVGIG (reference sequence).

The sample holds a few counts of this clone. The rearrangement uses TRBV10-3 and TRBJ2-3; TRBD2 might be the D (5 bases). This CDR3 comprises 13 residues. In germline, CDR1 is ENHRY, CDR2 SYGVKD. Trimming took off 7 bases at V and 6 bases at J, with 14 bases between the two ends. CDR3: CAITGLGGDTQYF. DNA for the CDR3: TGTGCCATCACGGGTCTAGGCGGGGATACGCAGTATTTT.

The V gene is TRBV29-1, the J gene TRBJ2-7, with 9 bases identical to TRBD1. This CDR3 region has 12 residues. Germline V gives CDR1 SQVTM, CDR2 ANQGSEA. The V gene end was trimmed by 4 bases and the J gene end by 5 bases; junction bases not matched to a gene: 3. The CDR3 here is CSVVRDRDEQYF. The CDR3 DNA is TGCAGCGTTGTCCGGGACAGGGACGAGCAGTACTTC.

The chain has TRBV11-2 and TRBJ1-1; D is possibly TRBD1 (5 bases). The CDR3 extends over 14 amino acids. Germline V gene lookup returns CDR1 SGHAT and CDR2 FQNNGV. Between the trimmed V and J ends, which lost 3 bases and 5 bases, there was a span of 13 bases. Written as DNA, the CDR3 is TGTGCCAGCAGCTTGGAGGGGCCGGGGACTGAAGCTTTCTTT. It encodes CASSLEGPGTEAFF.